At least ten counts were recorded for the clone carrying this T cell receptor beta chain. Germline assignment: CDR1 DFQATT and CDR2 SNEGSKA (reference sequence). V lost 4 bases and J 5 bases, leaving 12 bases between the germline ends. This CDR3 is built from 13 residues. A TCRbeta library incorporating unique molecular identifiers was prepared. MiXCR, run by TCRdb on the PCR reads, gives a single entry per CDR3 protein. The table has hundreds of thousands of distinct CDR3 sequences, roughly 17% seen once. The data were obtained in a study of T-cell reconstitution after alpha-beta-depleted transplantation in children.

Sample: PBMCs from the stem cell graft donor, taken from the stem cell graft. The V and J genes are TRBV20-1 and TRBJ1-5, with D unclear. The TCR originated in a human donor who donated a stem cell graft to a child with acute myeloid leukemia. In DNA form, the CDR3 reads TGCAGTGCTAAGTCGGCAGGAGATCAGCCCCAGCATTTT. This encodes CSAKSAGDQPQHF.